Following are 24 T cell receptor beta chains from one sample sequenced in a study of cytomegalovirus exposure and HLA in healthy donors. The primer mix had 60 Vbeta and 13 Jbeta primers. Clones were read by immunoSEQ multiplex PCR, and TCRdb kept only the in-frame ones, dropping some. In the table there are a few hundred thousand clones, about 80% of which are singletons. The sample comprised PBMCs. The receptors here all came from a man aged 40-49 years in good health and CMV-seronegative.

The gene calls are TRBV6-1 and TRBJ1-1, with 7 bases that match TRBD1. Germline values: CDR1 MNHNS, CDR2 SASEGT. This CDR3 has 15 amino acids. V lost 3 bases to trimming and J lost 3 bases; unmatched junction nucleotides: 7. The CDR3 nucleotides read TGTGCCAGCAGTGAGCCCAGGGGGGACTACACTGAAGCTTTCTTT. It specifies CASSEPRGDYTEAFF.

The chain couples TRBV30 to TRBJ1-1, with D possibly being TRBD1 (6 bases). The V and J ends lost 2 bases and 4 bases respectively, with 17 bases between them. Germline V gene sequence: CDR1 GTSNPN, CDR2 SVGIG (reference sequence). The CDR3 is made up of 15 amino acids. The CDR3 coding sequence is TGTGCCTGGAGTTCCTTAGGGGGGGAGAGCACTGAAGCTTTCTTT. This sequence encodes CAWSSLGGESTEAFF.

The gene calls are TRBV4-3 and TRBJ1-6; D ambiguous. The germline V gene encodes CDR1 LGHNA and CDR2 YSLEER. The CDR3 totals 15 residues. V lost 3 bases and J lost 5, with 11 bases in between. In DNA, the CDR3 is TGCGCCAGCAGCCAGTCGGCCGGGAATAATTCACCCCTCCACTTT. Translation: CASSQSAGNNSPLHF.

This sequence joins TRBV5-8 and TRBJ1-4; unclear D gene. The CDR3 runs 17 residues. The germline CDR1 and CDR2 sequences are SGHTS and YDEGEE. V gave up 0 bases and J gave up 3 bases, with 15 bases separating them. The CDR3 DNA reads as TGTGCCAGCAGCTTGGGTTCTCGGGGAGCACCTAATGAAAAACTGTTTTTT. Its translation is CASSLGSRGAPNEKLFF.

The gene calls are TRBV7-9 and TRBJ2-5; D may be TRBD1 (5 bases). The end of the DNA is better explained by TRBJ2-7, so the J call may be wrong. CDR3 length: 15 residues. Germline CDR1 reads SEHNR; CDR2 reads FQNEAQ (reference sequence). The CDR3 DNA reads TGTGCCAGCAGCTTAGGGCAGGGTGCGATCTACGAGCAGTACTTC. Translated: CASSLGQGAIYEQYF.

The chain joins TRBV6-6 to TRBJ2-5; maybe TRBD1 (6 bases). The CDR3 loop spans 13 amino acids. V shed 6 bases and J shed 2 bases, with 10 bases lying between them. Germline V gives CDR1 MNHNY, CDR2 SVGAGI (reference sequence). CDR3 coding DNA: TGTGCCAGCAGAAACAGGGTGCAAGAGACCCAGTACTTC. Encoded protein: CASRNRVQETQYF.

The chain uses TRBV5-1 and TRBJ2-2, with D possibly being TRBD2 (6 bases). CDR1 and CDR2 (germline): SGHRS, YFSETQ. There are 14 residues in the CDR3. Trimming took 4 bases from V and 1 from J, leaving 8 bases between them. The CDR3 bases are TGCGCCAGCAGCACCGGGGGGAACACCGGGGAGCTGTTTTTT. It codes for CASSTGGNTGELFF. Full variable domain (missing parts from reference TRBV5-1 and TRBJ2-2): KAGVTQTPRYLIKTRGQQVTLSCSPISGHRSVSWYQQTPGQGLQFLFEYFSETQRNKGNFPGRFSGRQFSNSRSEMNVSTLELGDSALYLCASSTGGNTGELFFGEGSRLTVL.

V gene TRBV4-3 combines with J gene TRBJ1-5; the D is unclear. Germline values: CDR1 LGHNA, CDR2 YSLEER. This CDR3 region has 13 residues. V was cut by 1 base and J by 3 bases, with 4 bases left in between. CDR3: CASSQGYNQPQHF. CDR3 sequence (DNA): TGCGCCAGCAGCCAAGGTTACAATCAGCCCCAGCATTTT.

J is TRBJ2-1 and V is TRBV2; 7 positions match TRBD2. J was trimmed by 5 bases and V by 7 bases; bases with no gene match: 5. CDR3 length equals 13 residues. Germline loops: CDR1 SNHLY, CDR2 FYNNEI. The CDR3 spells CASTGGTHNEQFF. DNA for the CDR3: TGTGCCAGCACCGGGGGGACCCACAATGAGCAGTTCTTC. Looking up the rest from reference TRBV2 and TRBJ2-1 gives the full variable domain: EPEVTQTPSHQVTQMGQEVILRCVPISNHLYFYWYRQILGQKVEFLVSFYNNEISEKSEIFDDQFSVERPDGSNFTLKIRSTKLEDSAMYFCASTGGTHNEQFFGPGTRLTVL.

This clone was counted only a few times. This likely reflects a read error, since a far larger clone is one base away. This sample includes further DNA sequences coding for the same CDR3. The chain carries TRBV5-4 and TRBJ2-7, with D possibly matching TRBD2 (5 bases). Trimming took 4 bases from V and 0 from J, leaving 17 bases between them. Per the germline V gene, CDR1 is SGHNT and CDR2 is YYREEE (reference sequence). The length of the CDR3 is 16 residues. The CDR3 nucleotides read TGTGCCAGCAGCCAATCATGGACGGGGAGCTCCTACGAGCAGTACTTC. Encoded protein: CASSQSWTGSSYEQYF.

The V call is TRBV7-3, the J call TRBJ2-3; 9 bases map to TRBD2. Germline values: CDR1 SGHTA, CDR2 FQGTGA. The CDR3 extends over 15 amino acids. V lost 3 bases and J lost 5; bases outside the gene matches: 6. CDR3: CASSLSGGQVDTQYF. The CDR3 DNA is TGTGCCAGCAGCTTGAGCGGGGGGCAGGTAGATACGCAGTATTTT. Full variable domain (rest looked up from reference TRBV7-3 and TRBJ2-3): GAGVSQTPSNKVTEKGKYVELRCDPISGHTALYWYRQSLGQGPEFLIYFQGTGAADDSGLPNDRFFAVRPEGSVSTLKIQRTERGDSAVYLCASSLSGGQVDTQYFGPGTRLTVL.

As to this clone: The same CDR3 can be traced to other DNA sequences in this sample. The chain employs TRBV28 and TRBJ2-7; D is undetermined. The V and J ends lost 2 bases and 0 bases respectively, with 11 bases between them. Germline CDR1 MDHEN, CDR2 SYDVKM. The CDR3 is made up of 15 amino acids. The CDR3 bases are TGTGCCAGCAGTTTACCGAGACAAAGCTCCTACGAGCAGTACTTC. This sequence encodes CASSLPRQSSYEQYF.

The chain joins TRBV14 to TRBJ1-1; D is unclear. The CDR3 runs to 13 residues. Trimming stripped 0 bases from V and 0 bases from J, with 2 bases between. Germline assignment: CDR1 SGHDN and CDR2 FVKESK. CDR3 sequence reads: CASSQDMNTEAFF. DNA of the CDR3: TGTGCCAGCAGCCAAGATATGAACACTGAAGCTTTCTTT.

V is TRBV19 and J is TRBJ1-2; 8 bases line up with TRBD1. The V segment lost 2 bases and the J segment 3 bases; nucleotides outside the gene matches: 8. CDR3 length: 16 amino acids. Per the germline V gene, CDR1 is LNHDA and CDR2 is SQIVND (reference sequence). The CDR3 nucleotides are TGTGCCAGTAGTATACTCTCAGGGGGCGATCACTATGGCTACACCTTC. Translated, it gives CASSILSGGDHYGYTF.

The sample holds a few counts of this clone. This rearrangement joins TRBV11-2 to TRBJ2-1, with a tentative D call TRBD1 (6 bases). Germline V gene lookup returns CDR1 SGHAT and CDR2 FQNNGV. Trimming shortened V by 1 base and J by 4 bases, and 8 bases separated the two germline ends. The length of the CDR3 is 14 residues. The CDR3 loop is CASSLGTAYNEQFF. The CDR3 DNA is TGTGCCAGCAGCTTAGGGACAGCTTACAATGAGCAGTTCTTC.

The chain employs TRBV29-1 and TRBJ1-5; tentative D call: TRBD1 (6 bases). The CDR3 contains 13 residues. CDR1 and CDR2 (germline): SQVTM, ANQGSEA. V lost 7 bases and J 2 bases, leaving 12 bases between the germline ends. The CDR3 region is CSARQDGNQPQHF. The CDR3 region has the DNA TGCAGCGCTCGACAGGACGGCAATCAGCCCCAGCATTTT.

V and J are TRBV6-5 and TRBJ2-1; no clear D. Germline-derived CDR1 and CDR2 are MNHEY and SVGAGI. V lost 0 bases to trimming and J lost 6 bases, with 6 bases between them. The CDR3 has 13 amino acids. For the CDR3, the DNA is TGTGCCAGCAGTTACTCGTTAGCCAATGAGCAGTTCTTC. Translated, it gives CASSYSLANEQFF.

The chain combines TRBV6-1 with TRBJ1-2; unclear D gene. Trimming left V 6 bases short and J 8 bases short, with 13 bases between. Per the germline V gene, CDR1 is MNHNS and CDR2 is SASEGT. The CDR3 extends over 12 amino acids. The DNA for the CDR3 is TGTGCCAGCAGGGGCGACGCGTGGGGCTACACCTTC. Its protein is CASRGDAWGYTF.

The chain combines TRBV5-5 with TRBJ2-7, with 10 nucleotides matching TRBD1. CDR3 length equals 17 residues. In germline, CDR1 is SGHKS, CDR2 YYEKEE (reference sequence). Trimming at V came to 2 bases and at J to 1 base, leaving 9 bases not matched to a gene. CDR3 nucleotides: TGTGCCAGCAGCTTCCCCGGGACAGGGGATGTGTCCTACGAGCAGTACTTC. Amino acids: CASSFPGTGDVSYEQYF.

The V gene is TRBV6-5, the J gene TRBJ1-1, with D possibly being TRBD1 (6 bases). Germline V gene lookup returns CDR1 MNHEY and CDR2 SVGAGI. The length of the CDR3 is 13 residues. V was pared by 8 bases and J by 0 bases, with 10 bases between. In DNA, the CDR3 is TGTGCCAGCGGTAGGACAGTGAACACTGAAGCTTTCTTT. Its translation: CASGRTVNTEAFF.

This chain uses TRBV20-1 with TRBJ1-2; D unclear. Germline V gene sequence: CDR1 DFQATT, CDR2 SNEGSKA (reference sequence). This CDR3 comprises 11 residues. The V end lost 5 bases, the J end lost 2 bases, and 6 bases lay between the germline ends. CDR3 nucleotide sequence: TGCAGTGCTCCGTTAAACTATGGCTACACCTTC. Residues: CSAPLNYGYTF.

The gene calls are TRBV2 and TRBJ2-5, with 7 bases matching TRBD2. The junction had 9 bases not matched to a gene; V was cut back by 1 base and J by 1 base. Looked up from germline, CDR1 is SNHLY and CDR2 is FYNNEI. The CDR3 runs to 17 residues. DNA of the CDR3: TGTGCCAGCAGTGAAGGAGGGAACGGGGGGACCCAAGAGACCCAGTACTTC. The encoded protein is CASSEGGNGGTQETQYF.

V and J are TRBV7-2 and TRBJ1-1; D is unresolved. Trimming shortened V by 6 bases and J by 1 base, and 12 bases separated the two germline ends. Germline V gene data show CDR1 as SGHTA and CDR2 as FQGNSA. CDR3 length: 14 residues. CDR3 sequence reads: CASSLKTRNTEAFF. CDR3 nucleotides: TGTGCCAGCAGTCTGAAGACAAGGAACACTGAAGCTTTCTTT.

This sequence joins TRBV6-6 and TRBJ1-1, with D maybe TRBD1 (5 bases). This CDR3 has 15 residues. The germline CDR1 and CDR2 sequences are MNHNY and SVGAGI (reference sequence). With 4 bases removed from V and 2 bases from J, the gap between germline ends came to 14 bases. The CDR3 is CASSSGTLPNTEAFF. The CDR3 nucleotides read TGTGCCAGCAGTTCCGGGACTCTGCCCAACACTGAAGCTTTCTTT.